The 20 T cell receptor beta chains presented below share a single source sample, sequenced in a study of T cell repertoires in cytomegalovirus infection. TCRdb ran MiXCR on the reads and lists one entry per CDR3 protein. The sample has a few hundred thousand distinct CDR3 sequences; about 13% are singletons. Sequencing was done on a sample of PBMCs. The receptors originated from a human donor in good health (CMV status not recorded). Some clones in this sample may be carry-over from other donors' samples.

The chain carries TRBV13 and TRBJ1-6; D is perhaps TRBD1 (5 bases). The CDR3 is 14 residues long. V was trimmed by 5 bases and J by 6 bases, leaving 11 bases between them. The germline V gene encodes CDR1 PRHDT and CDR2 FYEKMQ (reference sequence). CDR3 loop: CASSPSGGNSPLHF. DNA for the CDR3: TGTGCCAGCAGCCCCAGTGGGGGTAATTCACCCCTCCACTTT.

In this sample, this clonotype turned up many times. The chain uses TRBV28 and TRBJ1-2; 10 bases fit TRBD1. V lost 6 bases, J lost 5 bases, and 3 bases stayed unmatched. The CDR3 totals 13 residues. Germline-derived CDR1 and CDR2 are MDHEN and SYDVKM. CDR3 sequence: CASSWGQGYGYTF. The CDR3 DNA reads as TGTGCCAGCAGCTGGGGACAGGGGTATGGCTACACCTTC.

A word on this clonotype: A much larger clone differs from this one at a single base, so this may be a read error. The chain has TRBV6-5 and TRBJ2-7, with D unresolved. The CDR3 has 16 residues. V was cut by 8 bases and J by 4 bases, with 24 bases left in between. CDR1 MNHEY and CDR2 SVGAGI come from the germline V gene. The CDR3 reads CASALRVKGYQYEQYF. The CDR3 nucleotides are TGTGCCAGCGCATTACGGGTTAAGGGCTATCAATACGAGCAGTACTTC.

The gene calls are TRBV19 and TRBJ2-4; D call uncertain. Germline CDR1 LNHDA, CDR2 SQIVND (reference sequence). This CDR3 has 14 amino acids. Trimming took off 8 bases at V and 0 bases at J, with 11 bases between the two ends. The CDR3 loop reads CASSVLLAKNIQYF. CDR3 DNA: TGTGCCAGTTCCGTGCTACTAGCCAAAAACATTCAGTACTTC.

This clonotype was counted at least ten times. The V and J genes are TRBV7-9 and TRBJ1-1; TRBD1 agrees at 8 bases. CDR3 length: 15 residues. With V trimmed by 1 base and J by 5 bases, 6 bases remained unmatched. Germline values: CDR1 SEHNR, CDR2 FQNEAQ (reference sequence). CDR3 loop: CASSLEAGGWTEAFF. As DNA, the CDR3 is TGTGCCAGCAGCTTAGAAGCAGGGGGCTGGACTGAAGCTTTCTTT.

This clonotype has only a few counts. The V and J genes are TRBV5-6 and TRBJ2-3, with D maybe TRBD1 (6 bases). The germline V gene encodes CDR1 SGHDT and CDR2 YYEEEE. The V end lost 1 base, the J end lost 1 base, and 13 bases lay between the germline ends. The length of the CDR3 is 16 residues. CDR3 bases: TGTGCCAGCAGCTTGAGGGGGTTGAGGGGCACAGATACGCAGTATTTT. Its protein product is CASSLRGLRGTDTQYF.

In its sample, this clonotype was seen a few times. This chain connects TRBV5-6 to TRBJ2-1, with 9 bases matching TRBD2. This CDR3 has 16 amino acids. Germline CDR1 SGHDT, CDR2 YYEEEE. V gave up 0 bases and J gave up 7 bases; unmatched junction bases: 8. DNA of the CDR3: TGTGCCAGCAGCTTGGCTTTAGCGGGGGCCCGGAATGAGCAGTTCTTC. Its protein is CASSLALAGARNEQFF.

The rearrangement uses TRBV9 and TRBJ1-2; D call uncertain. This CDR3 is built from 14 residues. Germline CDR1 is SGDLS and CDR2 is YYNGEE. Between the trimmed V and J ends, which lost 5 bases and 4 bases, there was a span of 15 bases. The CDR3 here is CASSDESGSYGYTF. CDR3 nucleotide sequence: TGTGCCAGCAGTGACGAGTCTGGTAGCTATGGCTACACCTTC. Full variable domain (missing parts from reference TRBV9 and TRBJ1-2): DSGVTQTPKHLITATGQRVTLRCSPRSGDLSVYWYQQSLDQGLQFLIQYYNGEERAKGNILERFSAQQFPDLHSELNLSSLELGDSALYFCASSDESGSYGYTFGSGTRLTVV.

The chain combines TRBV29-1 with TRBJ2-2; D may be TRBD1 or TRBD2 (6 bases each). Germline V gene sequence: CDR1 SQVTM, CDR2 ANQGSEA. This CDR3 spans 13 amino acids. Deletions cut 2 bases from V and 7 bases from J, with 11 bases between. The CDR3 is CSVESGGLGELFF. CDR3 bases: TGCAGCGTTGAATCCGGGGGCCTCGGGGAGCTGTTTTTT.

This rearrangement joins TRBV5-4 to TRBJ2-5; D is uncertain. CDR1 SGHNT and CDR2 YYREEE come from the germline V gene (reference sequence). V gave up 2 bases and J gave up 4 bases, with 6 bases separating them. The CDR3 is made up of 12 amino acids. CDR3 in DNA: TGTGCCAGCAGCTTCCCTCCAGAGACCCAGTACTTC. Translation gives CASSFPPETQYF.

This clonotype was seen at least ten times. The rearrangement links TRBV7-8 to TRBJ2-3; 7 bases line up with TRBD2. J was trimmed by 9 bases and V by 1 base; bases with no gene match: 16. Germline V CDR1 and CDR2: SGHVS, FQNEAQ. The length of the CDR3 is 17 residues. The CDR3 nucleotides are TGTGCCAGCAGCTTAGTCGCCCCGGGAGGACCACCAATAACGCAGTATTTT. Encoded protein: CASSLVAPGGPPITQYF.

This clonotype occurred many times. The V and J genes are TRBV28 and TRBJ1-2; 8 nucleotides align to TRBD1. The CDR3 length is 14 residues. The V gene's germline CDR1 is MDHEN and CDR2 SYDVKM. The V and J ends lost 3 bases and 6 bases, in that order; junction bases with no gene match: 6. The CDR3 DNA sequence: TGTGCCAGCAGTTTTGATTCGACAGGGGATGGCTACACCTTC. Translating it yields CASSFDSTGDGYTF.

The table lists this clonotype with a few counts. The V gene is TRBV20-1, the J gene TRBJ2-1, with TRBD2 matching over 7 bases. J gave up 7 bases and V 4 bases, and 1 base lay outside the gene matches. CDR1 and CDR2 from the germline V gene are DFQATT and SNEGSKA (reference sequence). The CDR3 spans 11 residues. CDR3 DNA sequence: TGCAGTGCTAATAGCGGGAATGAGCAGTTCTTC. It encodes CSANSGNEQFF.

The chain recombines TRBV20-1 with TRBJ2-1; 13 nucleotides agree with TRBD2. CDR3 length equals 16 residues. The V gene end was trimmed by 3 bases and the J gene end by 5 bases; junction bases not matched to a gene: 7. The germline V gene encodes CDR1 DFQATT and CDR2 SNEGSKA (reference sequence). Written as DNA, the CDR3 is TGCAGTGCTAGGGCCCCCGGGACTAGCGGGAACAATGAGCAGTTCTTC. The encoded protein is CSARAPGTSGNNEQFF.

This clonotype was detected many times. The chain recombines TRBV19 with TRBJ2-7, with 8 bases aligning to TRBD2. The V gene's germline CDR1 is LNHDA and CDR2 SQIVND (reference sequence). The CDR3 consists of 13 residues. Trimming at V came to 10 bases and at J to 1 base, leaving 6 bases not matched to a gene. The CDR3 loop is CATSGGSSYEQYF. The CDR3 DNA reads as TGTGCCACCAGCGGGGGATCTTCCTACGAGCAGTACTTC.

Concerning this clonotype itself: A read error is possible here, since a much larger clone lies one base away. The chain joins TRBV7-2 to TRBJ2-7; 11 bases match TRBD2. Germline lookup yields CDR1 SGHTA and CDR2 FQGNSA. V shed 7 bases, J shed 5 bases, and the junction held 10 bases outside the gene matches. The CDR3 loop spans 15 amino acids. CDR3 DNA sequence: TGTGCCAGCAAACAAGGGGCACTAGCGGGAGACGAGCAGTACTTC. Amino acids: CASKQGALAGDEQYF.

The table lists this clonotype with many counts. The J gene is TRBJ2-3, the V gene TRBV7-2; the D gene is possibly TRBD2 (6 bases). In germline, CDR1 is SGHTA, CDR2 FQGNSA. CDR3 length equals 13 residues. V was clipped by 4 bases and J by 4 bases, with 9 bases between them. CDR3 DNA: TGTGCCAGCAGCTGGCGGGGCCCAGATACGCAGTATTTT. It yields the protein CASSWRGPDTQYF.

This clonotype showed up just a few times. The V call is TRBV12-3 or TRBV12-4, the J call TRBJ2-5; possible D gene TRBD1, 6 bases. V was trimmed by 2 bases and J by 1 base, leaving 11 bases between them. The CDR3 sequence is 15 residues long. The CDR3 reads CASSLHGTPQETQYF. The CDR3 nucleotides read TGTGCCAGCAGTTTACATGGGACACCCCAAGAGACCCAGTACTTC.

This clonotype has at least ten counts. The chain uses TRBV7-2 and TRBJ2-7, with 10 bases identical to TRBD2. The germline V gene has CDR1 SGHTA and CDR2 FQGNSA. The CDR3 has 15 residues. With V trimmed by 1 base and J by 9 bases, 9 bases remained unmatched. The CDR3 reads CASSLVGEREGGQYF. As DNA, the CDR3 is TGTGCCAGCAGCTTAGTCGGGGAGCGGGAGGGCGGGCAGTACTTC.

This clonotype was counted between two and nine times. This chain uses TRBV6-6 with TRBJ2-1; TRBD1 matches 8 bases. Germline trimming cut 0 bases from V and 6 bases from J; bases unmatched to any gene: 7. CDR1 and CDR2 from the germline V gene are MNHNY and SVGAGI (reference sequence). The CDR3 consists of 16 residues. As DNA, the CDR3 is TGTGCCAGCAGTTACTCGGAGCAGGGGGCGCGCAATGAGCAGTTCTTC. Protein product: CASSYSEQGARNEQFF.